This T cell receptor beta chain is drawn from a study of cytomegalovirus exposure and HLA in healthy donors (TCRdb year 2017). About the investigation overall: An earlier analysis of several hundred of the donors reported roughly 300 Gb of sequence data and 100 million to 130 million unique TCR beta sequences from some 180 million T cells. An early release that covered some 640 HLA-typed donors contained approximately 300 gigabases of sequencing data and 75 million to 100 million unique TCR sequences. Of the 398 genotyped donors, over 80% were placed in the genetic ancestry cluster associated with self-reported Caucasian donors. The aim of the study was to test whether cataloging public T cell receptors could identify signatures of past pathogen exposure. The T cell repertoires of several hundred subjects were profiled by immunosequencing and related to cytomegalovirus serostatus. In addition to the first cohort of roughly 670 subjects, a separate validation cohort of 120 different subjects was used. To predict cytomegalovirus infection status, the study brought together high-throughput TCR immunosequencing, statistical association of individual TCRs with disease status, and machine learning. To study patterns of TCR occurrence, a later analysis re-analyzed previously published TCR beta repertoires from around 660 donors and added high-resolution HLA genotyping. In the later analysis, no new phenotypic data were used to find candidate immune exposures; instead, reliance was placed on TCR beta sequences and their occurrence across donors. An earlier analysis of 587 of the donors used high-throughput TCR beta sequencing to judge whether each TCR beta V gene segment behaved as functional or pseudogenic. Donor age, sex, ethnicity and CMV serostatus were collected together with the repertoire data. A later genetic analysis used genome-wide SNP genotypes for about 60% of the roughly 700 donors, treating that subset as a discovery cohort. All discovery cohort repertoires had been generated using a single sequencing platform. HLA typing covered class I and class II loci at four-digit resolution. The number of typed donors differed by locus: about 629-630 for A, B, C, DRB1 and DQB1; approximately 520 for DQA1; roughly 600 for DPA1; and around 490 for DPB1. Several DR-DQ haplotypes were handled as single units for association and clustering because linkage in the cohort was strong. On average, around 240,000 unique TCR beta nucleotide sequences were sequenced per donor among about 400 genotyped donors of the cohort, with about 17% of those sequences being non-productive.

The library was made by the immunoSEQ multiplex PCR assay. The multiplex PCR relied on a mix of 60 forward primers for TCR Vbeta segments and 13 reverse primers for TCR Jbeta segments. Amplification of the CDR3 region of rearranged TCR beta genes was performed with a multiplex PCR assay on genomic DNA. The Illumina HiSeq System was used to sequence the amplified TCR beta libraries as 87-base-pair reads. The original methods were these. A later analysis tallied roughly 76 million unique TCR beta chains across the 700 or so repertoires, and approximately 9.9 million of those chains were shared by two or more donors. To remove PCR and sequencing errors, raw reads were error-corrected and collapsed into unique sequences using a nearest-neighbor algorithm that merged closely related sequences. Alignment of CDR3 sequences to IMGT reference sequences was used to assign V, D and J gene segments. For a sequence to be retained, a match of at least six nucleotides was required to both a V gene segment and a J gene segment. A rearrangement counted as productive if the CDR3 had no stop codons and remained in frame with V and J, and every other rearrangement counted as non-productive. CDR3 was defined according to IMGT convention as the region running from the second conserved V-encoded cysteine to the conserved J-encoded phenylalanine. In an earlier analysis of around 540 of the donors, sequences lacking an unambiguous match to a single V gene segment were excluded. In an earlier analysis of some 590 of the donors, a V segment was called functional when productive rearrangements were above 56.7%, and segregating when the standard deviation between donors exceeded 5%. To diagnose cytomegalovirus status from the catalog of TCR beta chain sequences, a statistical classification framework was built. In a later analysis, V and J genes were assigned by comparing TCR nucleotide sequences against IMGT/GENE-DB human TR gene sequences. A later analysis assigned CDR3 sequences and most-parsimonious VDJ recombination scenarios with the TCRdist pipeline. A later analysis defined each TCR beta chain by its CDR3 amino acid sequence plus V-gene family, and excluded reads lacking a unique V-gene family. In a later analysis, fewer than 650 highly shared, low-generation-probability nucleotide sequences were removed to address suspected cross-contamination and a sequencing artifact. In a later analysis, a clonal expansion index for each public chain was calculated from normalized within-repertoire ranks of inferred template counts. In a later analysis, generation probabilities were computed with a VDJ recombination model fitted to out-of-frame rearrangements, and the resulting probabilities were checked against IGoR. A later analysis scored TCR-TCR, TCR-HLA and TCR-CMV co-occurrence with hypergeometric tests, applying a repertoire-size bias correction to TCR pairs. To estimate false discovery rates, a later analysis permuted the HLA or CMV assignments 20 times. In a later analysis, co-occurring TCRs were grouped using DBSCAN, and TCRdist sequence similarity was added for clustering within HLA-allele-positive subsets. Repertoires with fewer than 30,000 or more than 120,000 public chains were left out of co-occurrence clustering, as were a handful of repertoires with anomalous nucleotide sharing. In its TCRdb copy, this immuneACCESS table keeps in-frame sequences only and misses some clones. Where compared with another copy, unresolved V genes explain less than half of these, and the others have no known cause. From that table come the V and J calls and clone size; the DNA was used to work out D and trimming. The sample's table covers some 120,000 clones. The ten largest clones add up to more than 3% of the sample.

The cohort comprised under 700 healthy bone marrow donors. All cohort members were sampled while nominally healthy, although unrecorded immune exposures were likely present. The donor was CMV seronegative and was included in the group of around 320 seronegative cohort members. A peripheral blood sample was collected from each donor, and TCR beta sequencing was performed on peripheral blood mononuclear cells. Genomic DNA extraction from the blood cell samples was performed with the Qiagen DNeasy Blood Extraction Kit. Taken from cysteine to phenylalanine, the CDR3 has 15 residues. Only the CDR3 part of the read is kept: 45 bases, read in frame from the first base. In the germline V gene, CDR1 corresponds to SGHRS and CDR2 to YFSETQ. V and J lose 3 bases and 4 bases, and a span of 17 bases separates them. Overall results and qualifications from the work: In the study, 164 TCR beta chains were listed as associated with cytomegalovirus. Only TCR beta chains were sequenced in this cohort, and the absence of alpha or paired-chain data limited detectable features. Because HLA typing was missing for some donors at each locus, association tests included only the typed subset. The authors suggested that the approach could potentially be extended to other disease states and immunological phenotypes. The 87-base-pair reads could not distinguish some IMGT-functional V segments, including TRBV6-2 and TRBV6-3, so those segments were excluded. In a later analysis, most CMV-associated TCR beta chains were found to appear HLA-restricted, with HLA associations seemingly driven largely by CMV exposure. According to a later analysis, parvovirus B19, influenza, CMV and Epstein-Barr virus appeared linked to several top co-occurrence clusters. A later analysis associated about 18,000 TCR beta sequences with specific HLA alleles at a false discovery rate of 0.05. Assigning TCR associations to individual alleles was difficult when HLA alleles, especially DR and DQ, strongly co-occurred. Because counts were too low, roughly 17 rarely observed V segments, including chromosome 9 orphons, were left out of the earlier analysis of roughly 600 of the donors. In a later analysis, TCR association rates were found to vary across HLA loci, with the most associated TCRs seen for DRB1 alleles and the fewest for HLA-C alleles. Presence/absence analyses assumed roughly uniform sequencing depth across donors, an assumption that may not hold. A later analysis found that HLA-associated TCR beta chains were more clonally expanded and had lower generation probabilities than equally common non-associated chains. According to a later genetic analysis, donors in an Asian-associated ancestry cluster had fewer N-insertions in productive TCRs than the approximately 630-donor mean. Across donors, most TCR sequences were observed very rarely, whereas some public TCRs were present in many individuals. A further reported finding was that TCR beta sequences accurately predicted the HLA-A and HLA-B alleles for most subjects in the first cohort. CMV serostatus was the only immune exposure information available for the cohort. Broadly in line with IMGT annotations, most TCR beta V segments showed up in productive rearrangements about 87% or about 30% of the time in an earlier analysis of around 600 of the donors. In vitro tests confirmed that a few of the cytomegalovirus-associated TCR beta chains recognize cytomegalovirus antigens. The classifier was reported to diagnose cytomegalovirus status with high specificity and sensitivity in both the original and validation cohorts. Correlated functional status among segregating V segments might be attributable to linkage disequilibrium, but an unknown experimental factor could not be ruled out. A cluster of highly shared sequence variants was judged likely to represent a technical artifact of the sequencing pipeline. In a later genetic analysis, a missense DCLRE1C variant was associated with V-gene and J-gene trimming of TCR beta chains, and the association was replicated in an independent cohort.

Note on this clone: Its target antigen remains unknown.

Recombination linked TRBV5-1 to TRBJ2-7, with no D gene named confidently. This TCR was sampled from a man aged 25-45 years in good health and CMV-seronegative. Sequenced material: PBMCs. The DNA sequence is TGCGCCAGCAGCTCCGGAGAAGTAAGCAGATACGAGCAGTACTTC. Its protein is CASSSGEVSRYEQYF. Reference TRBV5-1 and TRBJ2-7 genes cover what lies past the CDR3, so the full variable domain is KAGVTQTPRYLIKTRGQQVTLSCSPISGHRSVSWYQQTPGQGLQFLFEYFSETQRNKGNFPGRFSGRQFSNSRSEMNVSTLELGDSALYLCASSSGEVSRYEQYFGPGTRLTVT.